A single T cell receptor beta chain is shown here with its context. No antigen is known for it. These data come from a study of cytomegalovirus exposure and HLA in healthy donors. Study results and caveats: In a later analysis, across HLA loci, associated TCR counts were highest for DRB1, lowest for HLA-C. Apparent HLA restriction characterized most CMV-associated TCR beta chains in a later analysis.

PCR was performed using 60 Vbeta and 13 Jbeta primers. In the original workflow: Roughly 11 million shared chains were among the roughly 80 million unique TCR beta chains that a later analysis counted. The repertoire was sequenced with immunoSEQ multiplex PCR; TCRdb's copy has only in-frame clones and lacks some. The V and J calls and clone size are taken from that table; D and trimming were inferred from the DNA. The sample includes approximately 200,000 clones, 85% of them seen just once. This receptor was taken from a woman aged 50 to 60 in good health and CMV-seronegative. The source material was PBMCs.

Written as DNA, the CDR3 is TGTGCCAGCAGTTTCGCGGGGTCAGAGAGCTATGGCTACACCTTC. Translation gives CASSFAGSESYGYTF. The chain has TRBV28 and TRBJ1-2; D is ambiguous. This CDR3 is 15 amino acids long. The V and J ends lost 3 bases and 4 bases respectively, with 15 bases between them. The germline V gene encodes CDR1 MDHEN and CDR2 SYDVKM.